These T cell receptor beta chains were read from a single sample in a study of blood T cell repertoires in COVID-19. Only in-frame clones appear in the TCRdb table, and some are missing; sequencing was by immunoSEQ multiplex PCR. This table has about 62,000 clones, 86% appearing once. Sequences were obtained from peripheral blood. The receptors were sampled from an elderly woman with acute or convalescent COVID-19. Both conserved end residues are part of each CDR3. Fields, in order: clone size, V gene, J gene, CDR3 protein. The listing skips clone size in some rows; elsewhere it reads once, few, many or a size class.

clone_size: NA
v_call: TRBV30
j_call: TRBJ1-5
cdr3_aa: CAWSEGQGAGNQPQHF

clone_size: NA
v_call: TRBV6-5
j_call: TRBJ2-7
cdr3_aa: CASSYLGQSSYEQYF

clone_size: NA
v_call: TRBV10-3
j_call: TRBJ2-6
cdr3_aa: CAISVQGELPGANVLTF

clone_size: NA
v_call: TRBV7-9
j_call: TRBJ1-3
cdr3_aa: CASSATGVAGNTIYF

clone_size: NA
v_call: TRBV7-9
j_call: TRBJ1-2
cdr3_aa: CASSVGTGGDYGYTF

clone_size: NA
v_call: TRBV19
j_call: TRBJ2-7
cdr3_aa: CASSIDRTSLTYEQYF

clone_size: once
v_call: TRBV7-3
j_call: TRBJ1-5
cdr3_aa: CASSPGTGGDQPQHF

clone_size: NA
v_call: TRBV7-2
j_call: TRBJ1-2
cdr3_aa: CASRRGQANYGYTF

clone_size: NA
v_call: TRBV3-1/TRBV3-2
j_call: TRBJ1-1
cdr3_aa: CASSLGTVSNTEAFF

clone_size: once
v_call: TRBV15
j_call: TRBJ1-2
cdr3_aa: CATSSGLDYGYTF

clone_size: NA
v_call: TRBV27
j_call: TRBJ1-6
cdr3_aa: CASSSLGTVNSPLHF

clone_size: NA
v_call: TRBV3-1/TRBV3-2
j_call: TRBJ2-7
cdr3_aa: CASSRPASGRVYEQYF

clone_size: few
v_call: TRBV7-2
j_call: TRBJ2-5
cdr3_aa: CASSLTWGAETQYF

clone_size: NA
v_call: TRBV9
j_call: TRBJ2-7
cdr3_aa: CASSVGRGMYEQYF

clone_size: few
v_call: TRBV3-1/TRBV3-2
j_call: TRBJ2-7
cdr3_aa: CASSQGTSGAPYEQYF

clone_size: NA
v_call: TRBV30
j_call: TRBJ1-1
cdr3_aa: CAWSVLGWAEAFF

clone_size: NA
v_call: TRBV5-1
j_call: TRBJ2-1
cdr3_aa: CASSRGPPYNEQFF

clone_size: few
v_call: TRBV30
j_call: TRBJ1-3
cdr3_aa: CAWSPRGLGNTIYF

clone_size: NA
v_call: TRBV7-2
j_call: TRBJ2-7
cdr3_aa: CASSSRLAGLTYEQYF

clone_size: NA
v_call: TRBV5-4
j_call: TRBJ1-1
cdr3_aa: CASSRDFGKNTEAFF

clone_size: NA
v_call: TRBV28
j_call: TRBJ1-3
cdr3_aa: CASVSPSGNTIYF

clone_size: few
v_call: TRBV9
j_call: TRBJ1-1
cdr3_aa: CASSVGGSGNTEAFF

clone_size: NA
v_call: TRBV28
j_call: TRBJ1-1
cdr3_aa: CASTVPGQGEAFF

clone_size: NA
v_call: TRBV6-5
j_call: TRBJ1-1
cdr3_aa: CASTPSTGWGTEAFF

clone_size: NA
v_call: TRBV2
j_call: TRBJ1-5
cdr3_aa: CASGDIGTEDQPQHF

clone_size: NA
v_call: TRBV5-1
j_call: TRBJ1-1
cdr3_aa: CASSLVRGTEAFF

clone_size: NA
v_call: TRBV5-1
j_call: TRBJ2-7
cdr3_aa: CASSPMAADSSYEQYF

clone_size: NA
v_call: TRBV5-4
j_call: TRBJ2-7
cdr3_aa: CASSFRDRVYEQYF

clone_size: few
v_call: TRBV3-1/TRBV3-2
j_call: TRBJ2-7
cdr3_aa: CASSQEFDEQYF

clone_size: NA
v_call: TRBV7-3
j_call: TRBJ1-1
cdr3_aa: CASSLTGNTEAFF

clone_size: NA
v_call: TRBV24-1
j_call: TRBJ1-5
cdr3_aa: CATSDQEWGSSQHF

clone_size: few
v_call: TRBV7-3
j_call: TRBJ2-7
cdr3_aa: CASSPAGLAGEGEQYF

clone_size: NA
v_call: TRBV14
j_call: TRBJ2-7
cdr3_aa: CASSPYTHEQYF

clone_size: NA
v_call: TRBV10-3
j_call: TRBJ1-2
cdr3_aa: CAISESGRTYGYTF

clone_size: NA
v_call: TRBV30
j_call: TRBJ2-1
cdr3_aa: CAWSVGGGEFF

clone_size: NA
v_call: TRBV15
j_call: TRBJ2-5
cdr3_aa: CATSTRTGEKTQYF

clone_size: NA
v_call: TRBV7-3
j_call: TRBJ1-3
cdr3_aa: CASSLGDSSGNTIYF

clone_size: NA
v_call: TRBV5-4
j_call: TRBJ1-3
cdr3_aa: CASSLGLSLRGNSGNTIYF

clone_size: NA
v_call: TRBV13
j_call: TRBJ2-3
cdr3_aa: CASSLGLAGDPSTDTQYF

clone_size: NA
v_call: TRBV7-9
j_call: TRBJ2-2
cdr3_aa: CASSSERGELFF

clone_size: NA
v_call: TRBV3-1/TRBV3-2
j_call: TRBJ2-2
cdr3_aa: CASSQDWYSGGPLSGELFF

clone_size: NA
v_call: TRBV9
j_call: TRBJ2-1
cdr3_aa: CASSGEEGGYNEQFF

clone_size: NA
v_call: TRBV6-5
j_call: TRBJ1-5
cdr3_aa: CASRTAGAYQPQHF